This T cell receptor (beta chain) was sequenced for a study of T cell responses to AZD1222 COVID-19 vaccine (dated by TCRdb to the early 2020s). Background on the whole study: Because spike-specific TCR depth and breadth did not differ between the two schedules, AZD1222 recipients who got a second dose at roughly 4 weeks were pooled with those who got a second dose at roughly 12 weeks. Trial participants were enrolled into age subgroups of 18-55, 56-69 and 70-plus years, which contained about 160, 30 and 59 TCR-sequenced participants, respectively. TCR sequencing covered approximately 230 trial participants: approximately 200 given two doses of AZD1222 and 26 given two doses of MenACWY control vaccine.

Points the paper makes about the study in general: A significant rise in spike-specific TCR breadth and depth was observed after two AZD1222 doses relative to day 0 and relative to MenACWY recipients. Epitopes outside the regions mutated in the B.1.351 and B.1.1.7 variants were reportedly recognized by nearly half of the unique spike-specific TCRs. The 56-69-year group was small, and its depth increase did not reach significance, likely because of low power. Most participants were white British and females outnumbered males, and the authors suggested that clonal diversity may have been underestimated. The vaccine-associated CD4 TCRs covered the entire spike protein, and the dominant responses fell in regions 160-218 and 743-854. Only five to seven AZD1222 recipients were SARS-CoV-2 seropositive at baseline, limiting conclusions about previously exposed vaccinees. Because no day 14 peak-response samples were available, repertoires were characterized only after the peak T cell response.

CDR1 SEHNR and CDR2 FQNEAQ were looked up in the germline V gene (reference sequence). Trimming takes 4 bases from V and 0 bases from J, and the germline ends sit 13 bases apart. The CDR3 runs 16 amino acids, cysteine and phenylalanine included. The retained sequence is limited to the CDR3, 48 bases, with the frame set at the first base. The CDR3 regions of human TCRbeta chains were analyzed by immunosequencing. In the authors' own workflow: Repertoire TCRs were matched against a reference library of SARS-CoV-2-specific TCRs generated with the MIRA antigen-specificity platform. Breadth was defined as the fraction of unique TCRs that were SARS-CoV-2-associated, and depth was defined as the fraction of total T cells that were SARS-CoV-2-associated. Using the MIRA data, every spike-specific TCR was mapped to the spike region that the TCR reacted to and assigned to either a CD4 or a CD8 class. Log10-transformed breadth and depth values were compared by one-way ANOVA with Sidak's multiple comparisons tests. The table comes from immuneACCESS by way of TCRdb, which keeps in-frame sequences with V and J called. Part of the clones is missing from these tables; in studies checked, under half for an unresolved V gene and the rest for unknown reasons. V, J and clone size reflect that table, while D and trimming were determined from the DNA. The sample contains about 95,000 clones, roughly nine tenths of them found a single time. Clones ranked in the top ten supply less than 4% of the sample.

About this clone: Its specific antigen is unknown. Base qualities are not at hand, and no much larger clone is one base apart.

This specimen's time point label, interpreted: baseline before first vaccination. Samples from vaccinated people were obtained from the UK trials COV001 and COV002, which included a single-blind randomized controlled phase 2/3 trial of AZD1222 (ChAdOx1 nCoV-19) in healthy adults. For TCRbeta chain sequencing, PBMC samples from trial participants were taken at day 0 and at day 28 after the second dose. The material was peripheral blood, obtained on day 0 of AZD1222 vaccination. This sequence originates from an adult in good health. The chain joins TRBV7-9 to TRBJ2-1; too little of a D gene remains to name it. The DNA sequence is given as TGTGCCAGCAGCTCCCACCCTCGAAGCTCCTACAATGAGCAGTTCTTC. Its protein is CASSSHPRSSYNEQFF.